This T cell receptor (beta chain) was profiled in a study of blood T cell repertoires in COVID-19. On the study more broadly: Whether acute or convalescent, the COVID-19 samples came from the United States, Italy and Spain. Sample material is recorded as cDNA or gDNA derived from T cells, B-cell-depleted T cells, or PBMCs.

Sequenced by immunoSEQ multiplex PCR; TCRdb stores in-frame clones only, minus some. The sample records 150,000 or so clones, 70% to 90% being singletons. V trimming: 8 bases; J trimming: 2 bases; junction bases outside the gene matches: 9. CDR3 length: 15 residues. Germline V gives CDR1 SQVTM, CDR2 ANQGSEA. This sequence originates from a man younger than 35 with acute or convalescent COVID-19. The chain joins TRBV29-1 to TRBJ1-2, with 12 bases that match TRBD1. Specimen: peripheral blood. CDR3 nucleotides: TGCAGCTGCCGGGACAGGGGGCGCCTCAACTATGGCTACACCTTC. Translated: CSCRDRGRLNYGYTF. Combining the CDR3 with reference TRBV29-1 and TRBJ1-2 gives the whole variable domain SAVISQKPSRDICQRGTSLTIQCQVDSQVTMMFWYRQQPGQSLTLIATANQGSEATYESGFVIDKFPISRPNLTFSTLTVSNMSPEDSSIYLCSCRDRGRLNYGYTFGSGTRLTVV.